These 20 T cell receptor beta chains were sequenced from one sample in a study of blood T cell repertoires in COVID-19. Clones were read by immunoSEQ multiplex PCR, and TCRdb kept only the in-frame ones, dropping some. The data contain 250,000 to 350,000 clones, more than 85% of them singletons. Sequences were obtained from PBMCs or T cells enriched from blood (not recorded which). The receptor source for this set is a woman aged 25 to 45 who had recovered from COVID-19.

The rearrangement links TRBV3-1 (or the pseudogene TRBV3-2) to TRBJ2-7, with TRBD2 matching 9 bases. The CDR3 runs 17 residues. Germline assignment: CDR1 LGHDT and CDR2 YNNKEL (reference sequence). V gave up 4 bases and J gave up 2 bases; unmatched junction bases: 12. The CDR3: CASSLLGAGGLTYEQYF. The CDR3 bases are TGTGCCAGCAGCCTCTTGGGTGCGGGGGGGTTGACCTACGAGCAGTACTTC.

CDR3 nucleotide sequence: TGTGCCAGCAGCGCGGTGGCCCCCTACACTGAAGCTTTCTTT. It specifies CASSAVAPYTEAFF. The chain links TRBV14 to TRBJ1-1; D ambiguous. The CDR3 extends over 14 amino acids. CDR1 SGHDN and CDR2 FVKESK come from the germline V gene. The V and J ends lost 5 bases and 3 bases respectively, with 13 bases between them.

This chain links TRBV11-2 with TRBJ2-2; 7 bases align to TRBD1. Looked up from germline, CDR1 is SGHAT and CDR2 is FQNNGV. With 7 bases clipped from V and 6 bases from J, the junction kept 5 bases outside the gene matches. CDR3 length equals 13 residues. CDR3 DNA: TGTGCCAGCAACATCGACAGGGCCGGGGAGCTGTTTTTT. Encoded protein: CASNIDRAGELFF.

About this clone: Mismatch with germline at one junction end may stem from a read error. The chain recombines TRBV20-1 with TRBJ2-7, with 7 bases identical to TRBD1. This CDR3 comprises 10 residues. Germline loops: CDR1 DFQATT, CDR2 SNEGSKA (reference sequence). CDR3 sequence reads: CSANRDSLHF. CDR3 DNA: TGCAGTGCAAACCGGGACAGCTTACACTTC.

The chain uses TRBV4-3 and TRBJ2-7; TRBD1 matches at 7 bases. Per germline, CDR1 LGHNA and CDR2 YSLEER. V lost 0 bases to trimming and J lost 7 bases; unmatched junction nucleotides: 12. There are 16 residues in the CDR3. CDR3 nucleotide sequence: TGCGCCAGCAGCCAAGATAACCACAGGGGCATGGGGGAGCAGTACTTC. It codes for CASSQDNHRGMGEQYF.

The chain uses TRBV28 and TRBJ1-5, with 11 nucleotides matching TRBD1. Per germline, CDR1 MDHEN and CDR2 SYDVKM. V trimming: 6 bases; J trimming: 0 bases; junction bases outside the gene matches: 10. The CDR3 contains 18 residues. The CDR3 is CASSSGQGGVYSNQPQHF. In nucleotides, the CDR3 is TGTGCCAGCAGCTCGGGACAGGGGGGAGTCTATAGCAATCAGCCCCAGCATTTT.

The rearrangement joins TRBV3-1 (or the pseudogene TRBV3-2) to TRBJ1-4, with 8 bases lining up with TRBD1. The CDR3 runs to 14 residues. Germline V gene data show CDR1 as LGHDT and CDR2 as YNNKEL (reference sequence). V shed 4 bases and J 8 bases; nucleotides not matched to a gene: 6. For the CDR3, the DNA is TGTGCCAGCAGCCTGGGGACAGGCGGCGAAAAACTGTTTTTT. As protein: CASSLGTGGEKLFF.

This clone appeared once. The chain employs TRBV19 and TRBJ2-1; 7 bases are shared with TRBD2. Trimming removed 4 bases from V and 1 base from J; junction bases left unmatched: 7. CDR1 is LNHDA, CDR2 SQIVND, per germline (reference sequence). CDR3 length: 16 amino acids. CDR3 nucleotides: TGTGCCAGTAGTAGGGATAGGGACTATTCCTACAATGAGCAGTTCTTC. Translating it yields CASSRDRDYSYNEQFF.

This rearrangement joins TRBV27 to TRBJ2-7; TRBD1 matches at 10 bases. CDR3 length: 15 residues. The germline gives CDR1 MNHEY, CDR2 SMNVEV (reference sequence). The trim removed 5 bases at V and 7 bases at J, leaving 11 bases unmatched. CDR3 nucleotides: TGTGCCAGCAGTGGTGGGACAGGGGTGGTTCGGGAGCAGTACTTC. Its translation: CASSGGTGVVREQYF.

The chain joins TRBV6-5 to TRBJ1-1; the D is unclear. This CDR3 has 14 amino acids. CDR1 is MNHEY and CDR2 is SVGAGI in the germline V gene. Trimming left V 4 bases short and J 7 bases short, with 16 bases between. CDR3: CASSFQFKRDEAFF. CDR3 DNA: TGTGCCAGCAGTTTCCAGTTTAAGCGGGATGAAGCTTTCTTT.

The chain couples TRBV7-3 to TRBJ2-7; 9 positions agree with TRBD2. Germline CDR1 and CDR2: SGHTA and FQGTGA. The CDR3 has 17 residues. The V segment lost 2 bases and the J segment 5 bases; nucleotides outside the gene matches: 13. The DNA of the CDR3 is TGTGCCAGCAGCTTAGGGCCCCGGGCTAGCGGGATAGACGAGCAGTACTTC. It encodes CASSLGPRASGIDEQYF. Full variable domain (missing parts from reference TRBV7-3 and TRBJ2-7): GAGVSQTPSNKVTEKGKYVELRCDPISGHTALYWYRQSLGQGPEFLIYFQGTGAADDSGLPNDRFFAVRPEGSVSTLKIQRTERGDSAVYLCASSLGPRASGIDEQYFGPGTRLTVT.

This clone was detected only once. This chain links TRBV11-2 with TRBJ1-2; 10 bases match TRBD1. Germline trimming cut 4 bases from V and 3 bases from J; bases unmatched to any gene: 8. This CDR3 has 16 residues. The germline gives CDR1 SGHAT, CDR2 FQNNGV. CDR3 bases: TGTGCCAGCAGCTCCCAATGGGGGACAGGGGACTATGGCTACACCTTC. Its translation is CASSSQWGTGDYGYTF.

This rearrangement joins TRBV7-3 to TRBJ2-1; D is possibly TRBD2 (6 bases). This CDR3 is built from 16 residues. Trimming took 6 bases from V and 0 from J, leaving 15 bases between them. Germline V lookup: CDR1 SGHTA, CDR2 FQGTGA. DNA for the CDR3: TGTGCCAGCAGTGGCAAACTAGCTCCCTCCTACAATGAGCAGTTCTTC. Translation gives CASSGKLAPSYNEQFF.

The chain combines TRBV30 with TRBJ2-7; D remains ambiguous. The length of the CDR3 is 12 residues. Germline V gene sequence: CDR1 GTSNPN, CDR2 SVGIG (reference sequence). The V end was cut by 3 bases, the J end by 4 bases, with 10 bases between. The CDR3 nucleotides are TGTGCCTGGAGGCCGGTTCTTTACGAGCAGTACTTC. Translating gives CAWRPVLYEQYF.

V usage is TRBV7-3 and J usage is TRBJ2-2, with 12 bases lining up with TRBD2. CDR1 is SGHTA and CDR2 is FQGTGA in the germline V gene. The ends lost 4 bases at V and 6 bases at J; junction bases unmatched: 9. This CDR3 comprises 17 residues. DNA for the CDR3: TGTGCCAGCAGCTCGACTAGCGGGAGCGTCTTAGCCGGGGAGCTGTTTTTT. Amino acid sequence: CASSSTSGSVLAGELFF.

This chain uses TRBV6-5 with TRBJ2-5, with D perhaps matching TRBD2 (7 bases). The CDR3 length is 14 residues. V dropped 7 bases and J dropped 4 bases, with 16 bases sitting between them. The germline V gene has CDR1 MNHEY and CDR2 SVGAGI. The CDR3 is CASNLRRGGETQYF. The CDR3 nucleotides are TGTGCCAGCAACCTAAGGAGGGGGGGAGAGACCCAGTACTTC.

The rearrangement joins TRBV27 to TRBJ1-2, with D perhaps matching TRBD1 (5 bases). This CDR3 is built from 14 residues. The ends were cut back, 7 bases at V and 0 bases at J, with 12 bases in the middle. Germline V gene sequence: CDR1 MNHEY, CDR2 SMNVEV (reference sequence). CDR3 DNA sequence: TGTGCCAGCACTAGTTCCAGGGCTAACTATGGCTACACCTTC. Residues: CASTSSRANYGYTF.

The V gene is TRBV10-2, the J gene TRBJ2-7, with 12 bases aligning to TRBD1. Germline values: CDR1 WSHSY, CDR2 SAAADI. The CDR3 spans 15 residues. The junction had 3 bases not matched to a gene; V was cut back by 6 bases and J by 0 bases. The CDR3, as DNA: TGCGCCAGCAGACCGGGACAGGGGGCCTCCTACGAGCAGTACTTC. This sequence encodes CASRPGQGASYEQYF.

The V call is TRBV28, the J call TRBJ2-7; a possible D gene is TRBD1 (5 bases). Trimming shortened V by 6 bases and J by 0 bases, and 9 bases separated the two germline ends. The CDR3 is 13 amino acids. Per germline, CDR1 MDHEN and CDR2 SYDVKM. The CDR3 DNA reads as TGTGCCAGCAGCCCAGGGCCCTCCTACGAGCAGTACTTC. Translated: CASSPGPSYEQYF.

The chain uses TRBV14 and TRBJ2-1; maybe TRBD2 (5 bases). CDR1 SGHDN and CDR2 FVKESK come from the germline V gene. Trimming removed 0 bases from V and 9 bases from J, with 15 bases in between. This CDR3 comprises 15 residues. The CDR3 DNA is TGTGCCAGCAGCCAAGATCGGGATTTAGGTGGTGAGCAGTTCTTC. Protein: CASSQDRDLGGEQFF.